The 15 T cell receptor beta chains given below trace back to one sample, sequenced in a study of blood T cell repertoires in COVID-19. Clones were read by immunoSEQ multiplex PCR, and TCRdb kept only the in-frame ones, dropping some. The data show approximately 150,000 clones, around 85% seen once. Sequenced material: peripheral blood. Receptors were obtained from a man aged 65 to 85 with acute or convalescent COVID-19.

This clone showed up just a few times. CDR3 bases: TGTGCCAGCAGCTTATTTGCAGGGCGAGACACCGGGGAGCTGTTTTTT. Translated: CASSLFAGRDTGELFF. V usage is TRBV7-2 and J usage is TRBJ2-2, with a tentative D call TRBD1 (5 bases). Trimming took off 2 bases at V and 3 bases at J, with 13 bases between the two ends. CDR1 and CDR2 from the germline V gene are SGHTA and FQGNSA. This CDR3 has 16 amino acids. Filled out from reference TRBV7-2 and TRBJ2-2, the complete variable domain reads GAGVSQSPSNKVTEKGKDVELRCDPISGHTALYWYRQSLGQGLEFLIYFQGNSAPDKSGLPSDRFSAERTGGSVSTLTIQRTQQEDSAVYLCASSLFAGRDTGELFFGEGSRLTVL.

The chain recombines TRBV6-2 or TRBV6-3 with TRBJ1-2; possible D gene TRBD1, 6 bases. This CDR3 has 15 amino acids. CDR1 is MNHEY and CDR2 is SVGEGT in the germline V gene. Trimming took 2 bases from V and 0 from J, leaving 10 bases between them. In nucleotides, the CDR3 is TGTGCCAGCAGTTACGATCGGACAGCTAACTATGGCTACACCTTC. This gives the protein CASSYDRTANYGYTF.

This clone was counted many times. The chain recombines TRBV18 with TRBJ2-7; TRBD1 is a possible D gene (5 bases). The germline gives CDR1 KGHSH, CDR2 LQKENI. This CDR3 is built from 13 residues. The V end lost 2 bases, the J end lost 6 bases, and 11 bases lay between the germline ends. CDR3 protein: CASSPSGRVEQYF. The CDR3 coding sequence is TGTGCCAGCTCACCATCCGGCAGGGTCGAGCAGTACTTC. Variable domain in full (rest from reference TRBV18 and TRBJ2-7): NAGVMQNPRHLVRRRGQEARLRCSPMKGHSHVYWYRQLPEEGLKFMVYLQKENIIDESGMPKERFSAEFPKEGPSILRIQQVVRGDSAAYFCASSPSGRVEQYFGPGTRLTVT.

The chain carries TRBV11-3 and TRBJ2-5, with 9 nucleotides matching TRBD2. This CDR3 has 15 residues. Germline V lookup: CDR1 SGHNT, CDR2 YENEEA. V shed 2 bases and J 5 bases; nucleotides not matched to a gene: 6. The CDR3 region has the DNA TGTGCCAGCAGCTTAAGTACTAGCGGGCTGGAGACCCAGTACTTC. It is translated as CASSLSTSGLETQYF. Looking up the rest from reference TRBV11-3 and TRBJ2-5 gives the full variable domain: EAGVVQSPRYKIIEKKQPVAFWCNPISGHNTLYWYLQNLGQGPELLIRYENEEAVDDSQLPKDRFSAERLKGVDSTLKIQPAELGDSAVYLCASSLSTSGLETQYFGPGTRLLVL.

This chain uses TRBV2 with TRBJ2-2; 12 nucleotides match TRBD2. Germline-derived CDR1 and CDR2 are SNHLY and FYNNEI. With V trimmed by 3 bases and J by 2 bases, 7 bases remained unmatched. The CDR3 is 18 amino acids. CDR3 amino acids: CASSDSSSGRANTGELFF. Here the CDR3 DNA reads TGTGCCAGCAGTGACTCCTCTAGCGGGAGGGCTAACACCGGGGAGCTGTTTTTT.

The rearrangement uses TRBV11-2 and TRBJ2-7; TRBD2 agrees at 7 bases. The CDR3 contains 14 residues. Per germline, CDR1 SGHAT and CDR2 FQNNGV. The ends lost 1 base at V and 3 bases at J; junction bases unmatched: 3. The DNA of the CDR3 is TGTGCCAGCAGCTTAGCGGGGGGTGTCTACGAGCAGTACTTC. It codes for CASSLAGGVYEQYF.

The V and J genes are TRBV4-1 and TRBJ1-2; 8 nucleotides match TRBD1. CDR1 and CDR2 from the germline V gene are MGHRA and YSYEKL. This CDR3 is 17 amino acids long. The J segment lost 5 bases and the V segment lost 0 bases, leaving 11 bases of the junction unmatched. The CDR3 protein is CASSQERAGGGPYGYTF. The CDR3 DNA sequence: TGCGCCAGCAGCCAAGAACGGGCAGGGGGCGGGCCTTATGGCTACACCTTC.

J is TRBJ2-1 and V is TRBV11-1; D unclear. This CDR3 spans 15 amino acids. From germline, CDR1 is SGHAT and CDR2 FQDESV (reference sequence). V lost 5 bases and J lost 3, with 14 bases in between. This CDR3 reads CASSPDSLLYNEQFF. In DNA, the CDR3 is TGTGCCAGCAGCCCCGACTCCCTCCTCTACAATGAGCAGTTCTTC. The full variable domain, with the rest looked up from reference TRBV11-1 and TRBJ2-1, is EAEVAQSPRYKITEKSQAVAFWCDPISGHATLYWYRQILGQGPELLVQFQDESVVDDSQLPKDRFSAERLKGVDSTLKIQPAELGDSAMYLCASSPDSLLYNEQFFGPGTRLTVL.

CDR3 residues: CASSPLGGRKTGELFF. CDR3 sequence (DNA): TGTGCCAGCAGCCCCTTAGGCGGGAGAAAAACCGGGGAGCTGTTTTTT. The rearrangement uses TRBV3-1 (or the pseudogene TRBV3-2) and TRBJ2-2; 7 bases are shared with TRBD2. Germline V gene data show CDR1 as LGHDT and CDR2 as YNNKEL (reference sequence). Unmatched junction bases numbered 10, after V lost 4 bases and J lost 5 bases. The CDR3 is 16 residues long.

The chain employs TRBV29-1 and TRBJ2-1, with D unclear. The CDR3 sequence is 13 residues long. V dropped 4 bases and J dropped 0 bases, with 7 bases sitting between them. Germline CDR1 and CDR2: SQVTM and ANQGSEA. CDR3 sequence reads: CSVVDFSYNEQFF. The CDR3 region has the DNA TGCAGCGTTGTTGACTTCTCCTACAATGAGCAGTTCTTC.

The rearrangement links TRBV6-5 to TRBJ1-2, with D perhaps matching TRBD1 (6 bases). Germline values: CDR1 MNHEY, CDR2 SVGAGI. Between the trimmed V and J ends, which lost 0 bases and 4 bases, there was a span of 12 bases. The CDR3 consists of 15 residues. The CDR3 DNA reads TGTGCCAGCAGTTACTCCTACAGGGTTGGCTATGGCTACACCTTC. Residues: CASSYSYRVGYGYTF.

The CDR3: CATGQFEAFF. As DNA, the CDR3 is TGTGCCACGGGACAGTTCGAAGCTTTCTTT. The rearrangement links TRBV6-5 to TRBJ1-1, with TRBD1 matching over 7 bases. Germline lookup yields CDR1 MNHEY and CDR2 SVGAGI. Trimming took 10 bases from V and 8 from J; bases not matched to a gene: 4. CDR3 length equals 10 residues.

This clone was detected once. The junction and the germline gene differ at one end; a read error may be behind it. This chain connects TRBV7-3 to TRBJ2-3; D remains ambiguous. This CDR3 contains 13 residues. Germline V gene sequence: CDR1 SGHTA, CDR2 FQGTGA. DNA for the CDR3: TGTGCCGGCAGCTTAACCATCACAGATACGCAGTATTTT. Translation: CAGSLTITDTQYF.

The chain links TRBV28 to TRBJ2-7; 7 bases are shared with TRBD2. CDR1 is MDHEN and CDR2 is SYDVKM in the germline V gene. CDR3 length equals 14 residues. V was clipped by 5 bases and J by 2 bases; unmatched bases: 6. CDR3 loop: CASSPTSHAYEQYF. DNA for the CDR3: TGTGCCAGCAGTCCGACTAGCCACGCCTACGAGCAGTACTTC.

The chain couples TRBV5-1 to TRBJ1-1; D ambiguous. V lost 4 bases, J lost 3 bases, and 13 bases lay in between. The CDR3 covers 14 residues. Germline V CDR1 and CDR2: SGHRS, YFSETQ. This CDR3 is CASSPVVGDTEAFF. DNA for the CDR3: TGCGCCAGCAGCCCGGTCGTCGGGGACACTGAAGCTTTCTTT. The whole variable domain, filled in from reference TRBV5-1 and TRBJ1-1, reads KAGVTQTPRYLIKTRGQQVTLSCSPISGHRSVSWYQQTPGQGLQFLFEYFSETQRNKGNFPGRFSGRQFSNSRSEMNVSTLELGDSALYLCASSPVVGDTEAFFGQGTRLTVV.